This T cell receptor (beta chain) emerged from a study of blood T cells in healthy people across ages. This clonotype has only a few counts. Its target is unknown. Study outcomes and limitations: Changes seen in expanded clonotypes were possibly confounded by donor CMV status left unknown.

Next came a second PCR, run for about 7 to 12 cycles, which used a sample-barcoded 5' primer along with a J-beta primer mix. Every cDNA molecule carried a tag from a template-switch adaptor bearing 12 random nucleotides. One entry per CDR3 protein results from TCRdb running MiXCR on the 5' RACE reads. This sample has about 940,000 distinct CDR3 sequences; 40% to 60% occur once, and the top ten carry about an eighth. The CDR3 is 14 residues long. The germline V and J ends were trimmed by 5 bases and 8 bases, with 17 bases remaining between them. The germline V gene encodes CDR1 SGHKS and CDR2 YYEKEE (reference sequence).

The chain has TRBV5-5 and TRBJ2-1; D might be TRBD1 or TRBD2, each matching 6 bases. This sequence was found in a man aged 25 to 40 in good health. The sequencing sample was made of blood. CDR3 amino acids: CASRRGGLFDEQFF. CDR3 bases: TGTGCCAGCAGACGTGGGGGGCTGTTCGATGAGCAGTTCTTC.